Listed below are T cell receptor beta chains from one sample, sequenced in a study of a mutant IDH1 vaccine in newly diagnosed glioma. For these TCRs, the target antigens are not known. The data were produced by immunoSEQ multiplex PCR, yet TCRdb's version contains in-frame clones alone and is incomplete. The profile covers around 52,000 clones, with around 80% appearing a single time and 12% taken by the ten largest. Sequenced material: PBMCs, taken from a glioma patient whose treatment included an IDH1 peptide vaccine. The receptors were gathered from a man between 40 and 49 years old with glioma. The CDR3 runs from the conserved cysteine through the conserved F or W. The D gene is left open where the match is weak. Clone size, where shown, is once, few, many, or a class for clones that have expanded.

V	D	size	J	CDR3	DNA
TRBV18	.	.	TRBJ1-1	CASSTRTSGDAEAFF	TGTGCCAGCTCGACCCGGACCTCCGGGGACGCTGAAGCTTTCTTT
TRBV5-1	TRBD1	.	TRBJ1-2	CASSSSPGQPSYGYTF	TGCGCCAGCAGCTCATCCCCGGGACAGCCTAGCTATGGCTACACCTTC
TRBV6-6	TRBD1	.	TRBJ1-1	CASSSRQGMGTEAFF	TGTGCCAGCAGTTCCCGACAGGGGATGGGGACTGAAGCTTTCTTT
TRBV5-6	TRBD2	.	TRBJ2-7	CASSNSGRNSYEQYF	TGTGCCAGCAGCAATAGCGGGAGGAACTCCTACGAGCAGTACTTC
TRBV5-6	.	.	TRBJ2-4	CASSLGTGRNIQYF	TGTGCCAGCAGCTTGGGAACAGGGAGAAACATTCAGTACTTC
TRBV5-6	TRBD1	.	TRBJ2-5	CASSLGLRTGVVETQYF	TGTGCCAGCAGCTTGGGTCTGAGGACAGGGGTTGTAGAGACCCAGTACTTC
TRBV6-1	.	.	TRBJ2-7	CASRLRDSYEQYF	TGTGCCAGCAGACTACGGGACTCTTACGAGCAGTACTTC
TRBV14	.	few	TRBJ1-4	CASSQYEKLFF	TGTGCCAGCAGCCAATATGAAAAACTGTTTTTT
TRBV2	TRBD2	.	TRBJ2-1	CASRATLAVAYSEQFF	TGTGCCAGCAGAGCCACTCTAGCGGTGGCCTACTCGGAGCAGTTCTTC
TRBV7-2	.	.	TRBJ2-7	CASSLLGYEQYF	TGTGCCAGCAGCTTATTGGGGTACGAGCAGTACTTC
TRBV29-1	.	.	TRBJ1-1	CSVYTENTEAFF	TGCAGCGTTTATACAGAGAACACTGAAGCTTTCTTT
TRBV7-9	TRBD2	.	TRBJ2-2	CASIPRGRATTGELFF	TGTGCCAGCATCCCCAGAGGGAGGGCCACTACCGGGGAGCTGTTTTTT
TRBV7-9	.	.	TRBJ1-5	CASSPAGQPQHF	TGTGCCAGCAGCCCCGCGGGCCAGCCCCAGCATTTT
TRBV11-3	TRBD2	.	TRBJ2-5	CASSPRLAAKQETQYF	TGTGCCAGCAGCCCTAGACTAGCGGCGAAACAAGAGACCCAGTACTTC
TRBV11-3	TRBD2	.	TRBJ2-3	CASSLGREPTDTQYF	TGTGCCAGCAGCTTAGGGCGGGAGCCCACAGATACGCAGTATTTT
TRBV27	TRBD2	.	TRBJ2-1	CASSPLLAGGPDEQFF	TGTGCCAGCAGTCCACTACTAGCGGGAGGGCCTGATGAGCAGTTCTTC
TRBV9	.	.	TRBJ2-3	CASSSSSGPRDTQYF	TGTGCCAGCAGCTCAAGCAGCGGACCCAGGGATACGCAGTATTTT
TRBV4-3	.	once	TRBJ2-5	CASSQGRPIETQYF	TGCGCCAGCAGCCAAGGCAGGCCCATAGAGACCCAGTACTTC
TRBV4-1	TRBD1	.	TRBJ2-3	CASSLGQGTDTQYF	TGCGCCAGCAGTTTGGGACAGGGCACAGATACGCAGTATTTT
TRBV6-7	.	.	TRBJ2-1	CARAQRPLYNEQFF	TGTGCCAGAGCCCAGCGACCCCTCTACAATGAGCAGTTCTTC
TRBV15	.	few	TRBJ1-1	CATSRYRANTEAFF	TGTGCCACCAGCAGGTACAGGGCGAACACTGAAGCTTTCTTT
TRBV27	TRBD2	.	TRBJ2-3	CASSLIASGSGDTQYF	TGTGCCAGCAGTTTGATAGCTAGCGGGAGTGGGGATACGCAGTATTTT
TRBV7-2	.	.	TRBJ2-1	CASSYDSLTYNEQFF	TGTGCCAGCAGCTATGATTCACTTACCTACAATGAGCAGTTCTTC
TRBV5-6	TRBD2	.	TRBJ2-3	CASKIMTSVGDTQYF	TGTGCCAGCAAGATAATGACTAGCGTGGGAGATACGCAGTATTTT
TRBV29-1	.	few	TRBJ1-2	CSVVSGYGYTF	TGCAGCGTTGTAAGCGGCTATGGCTACACCTTC
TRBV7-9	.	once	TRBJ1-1	CASSSLWEQADTEAFF	TGTGCCAGCAGCTCCCTCTGGGAACAGGCAGACACTGAAGCTTTCTTT
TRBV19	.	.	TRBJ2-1	CASSIVQGPYNEQFF	TGTGCCAGTAGTATTGTGCAGGGCCCCTACAATGAGCAGTTCTTC
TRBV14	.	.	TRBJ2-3	CASSQDPAGTQYF	TGTGCCAGCAGCCAAGATCCAGCCGGAACGCAGTATTTT
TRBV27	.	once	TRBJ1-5	CASRGEGGYGTGNQPQHF	TGTGCCAGCAGAGGGGAGGGAGGATACGGTACTGGCAATCAGCCCCAGCATTTT
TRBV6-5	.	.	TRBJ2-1	CASSYSRWQDNEQFF	TGTGCCAGCAGTTACTCGAGGTGGCAGGACAATGAGCAGTTCTTC
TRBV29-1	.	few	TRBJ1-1	CSVVKDTNTEAFF	TGCAGCGTGGTAAAAGACACGAACACTGAAGCTTTCTTT
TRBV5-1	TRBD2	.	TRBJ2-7	CASRTSGPSEQYF	TGCGCCAGCCGGACTAGCGGTCCTTCCGAGCAGTACTTC
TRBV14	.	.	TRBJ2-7	CASSRGYEQYF	TGTGCCAGCAGCAGGGGGTACGAGCAGTACTTC
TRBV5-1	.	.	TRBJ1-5	CASSPEDGIGPQHF	TGCGCCAGCAGCCCCGAGGATGGGATAGGGCCCCAGCATTTT
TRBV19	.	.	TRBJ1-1	CASIQRGGTEAFF	TGTGCCAGTATTCAAAGAGGGGGCACTGAAGCTTTCTTT
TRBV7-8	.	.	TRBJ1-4	CASSDNRVVANEKLFF	TGTGCCAGCAGCGACAACAGGGTGGTGGCTAATGAAAAACTGTTTTTT
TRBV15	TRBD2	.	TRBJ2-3	CATSRDRTSGSTQYF	TGTGCCACCAGCAGAGACCGGACTAGCGGGAGTACGCAGTATTTT
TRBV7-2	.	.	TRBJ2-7	CASSSYRGEQYF	TGTGCCAGCAGCTCCTACCGGGGCGAGCAGTACTTC
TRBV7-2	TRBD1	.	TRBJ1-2	CASSLVDRGRGYTF	TGTGCCAGCAGCCTAGTGGACAGGGGGCGCGGCTACACCTTC
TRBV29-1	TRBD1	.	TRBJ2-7	CSVASTGGSYEQYF	TGCAGCGTTGCGTCTACAGGGGGCTCCTACGAGCAGTACTTC
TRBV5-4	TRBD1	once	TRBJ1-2	CASRTGTGAYGYTF	TGTGCCAGCAGGACCGGGACAGGGGCCTATGGCTACACCTTC
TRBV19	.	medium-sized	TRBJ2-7	CASSTSSGSIYEQYF	TGTGCCAGTAGTACCTCGTCAGGGAGCATCTACGAGCAGTACTTC
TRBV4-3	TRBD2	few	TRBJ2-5	CASSQELREGGEETQYF	TGCGCCAGCAGCCAAGAGTTGCGGGAGGGTGGGGAAGAGACCCAGTACTTC
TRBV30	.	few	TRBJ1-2	CAWSGVGPYGYTF	TGTGCCTGGAGTGGTGTAGGGCCCTATGGCTACACCTTC
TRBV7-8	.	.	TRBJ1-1	CASSGGGGHILEAFF	TGTGCCAGCAGCGGTGGGGGGGGACACATTCTTGAAGCTTTCTTT
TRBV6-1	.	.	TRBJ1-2	CASSQTANYGYTF	TGTGCCAGCAGCCAGACCGCTAACTATGGCTACACCTTC
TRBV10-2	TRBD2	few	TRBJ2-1	CARALPLAGAFNEQFF	TGCGCCAGGGCCTTACCCTTAGCGGGAGCTTTCAATGAGCAGTTCTTC
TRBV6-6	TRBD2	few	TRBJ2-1	CAGGSGSVNEQFF	TGTGCCGGAGGGAGCGGGAGTGTCAATGAGCAGTTCTTC
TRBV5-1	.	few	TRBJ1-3	CASSLAASGNTIYF	TGCGCCAGCAGCTTGGCGGCATCGGGAAACACCATATATTTT
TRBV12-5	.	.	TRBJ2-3	CASGLYVADTQYF	TGTGCTAGTGGTTTGTATGTAGCAGATACGCAGTATTTT
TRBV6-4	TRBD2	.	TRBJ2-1	CASSGASGSLSYNEQFF	TGTGCCAGCAGTGGGGCTAGCGGGAGTCTCTCCTACAATGAGCAGTTCTTC
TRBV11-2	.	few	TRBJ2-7	CASSLVGGYIYEQYF	TGTGCCAGCAGCTTAGTTGGAGGGTATATCTACGAGCAGTACTTC
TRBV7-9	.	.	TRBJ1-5	CASSSDWSNQPQHF	TGTGCCAGCAGCTCGGACTGGAGCAATCAGCCCCAGCATTTT
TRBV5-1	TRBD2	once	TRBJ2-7	CATSSGLVPYEQYF	TGCGCCACCTCCAGCGGACTAGTTCCCTACGAGCAGTACTTC
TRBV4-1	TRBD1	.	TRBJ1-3	CASSQTDRVRGNTIYF	TGCGCCAGCAGCCAGACAGACAGGGTGAGGGGAAACACCATATATTTT
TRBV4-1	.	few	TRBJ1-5	CASSQVGRDSQPQHF	TGCGCCAGCAGCCAGGTGGGTAGGGATAGTCAGCCCCAGCATTTT